This note documents a single T cell receptor beta chain sequence. This entry belongs to a study of T cell responses to AZD1222 COVID-19 vaccine. Study in general: Recipients boosted at about 4 weeks or about 12 weeks are pooled.

TCRdb keeps only in-frame clones here, not all; method: immunoSEQ multiplex PCR. The sample contains about 150,000 clones, 88% of which appear only once. The CDR3 is made up of 14 amino acids. In germline, CDR1 is SGHRS, CDR2 YFSETQ. Trimming removed 2 bases from V and 5 bases from J; junction bases left unmatched: 1. The sequences come from peripheral blood, collected on day 0 of AZD1222 vaccination. The V call is TRBV5-1, the J call TRBJ1-4; 9 nucleotides line up with TRBD1. The receptor comes from an adult in good health. CDR3 sequence reads: CASSFGTGNEKLFF. CDR3 DNA: TGCGCCAGCAGCTTCGGGACAGGGAATGAAAAACTGTTTTTT.